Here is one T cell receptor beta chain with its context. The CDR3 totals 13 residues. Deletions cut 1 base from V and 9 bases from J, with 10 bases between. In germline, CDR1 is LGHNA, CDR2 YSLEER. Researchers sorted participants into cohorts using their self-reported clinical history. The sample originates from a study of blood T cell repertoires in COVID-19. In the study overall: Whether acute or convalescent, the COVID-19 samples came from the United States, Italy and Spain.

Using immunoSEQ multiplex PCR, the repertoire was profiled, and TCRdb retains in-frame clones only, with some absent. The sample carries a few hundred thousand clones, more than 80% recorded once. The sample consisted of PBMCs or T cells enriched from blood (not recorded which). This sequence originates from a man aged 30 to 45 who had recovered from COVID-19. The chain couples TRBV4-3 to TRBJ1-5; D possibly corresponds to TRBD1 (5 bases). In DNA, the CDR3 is TGCGCCAGCAGCCAAGCGACCGGGGGGCCCCAGCATTTT. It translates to CASSQATGGPQHF.